This is a list of T cell receptor beta chains from one sample in a study of blood T cell repertoires in COVID-19. The table came from immunoSEQ multiplex PCR; TCRdb's copy has only in-frame clones and leaves some out. The sample carries 200,000 or so clones, just over 85% recorded once. Sequencing was performed on peripheral blood. These receptors came from an elderly man with acute or convalescent COVID-19. CDR3s include the opening cysteine and the closing phenylalanine or tryptophan. The order of the fields is clone size, D gene, J gene, V gene, CDR3 protein, CDR3 DNA. D genes are given only for firm matches. Clone size appears in some rows only: once, few, many, or a class for an expanded clone.

abundance: few
d_gene: TRBD2
j_gene: TRBJ2-2
v_gene: TRBV6-2/TRBV6-3
CDR3aa: CASSYLSGGSISGELFF
CDR3nt: TGTGCCAGCAGTTACTTAAGCGGCGGGAGTATCTCCGGGGAGCTGTTTTTT

abundance: .
d_gene: .
j_gene: TRBJ2-3
v_gene: TRBV10-2
CDR3aa: CASSDAGYTDTQYF
CDR3nt: TGCGCCAGCAGTGATGCGGGATACACAGATACGCAGTATTTT

abundance: .
d_gene: .
j_gene: TRBJ2-7
v_gene: TRBV5-1
CDR3aa: CASSFEPQETTYEQYF
CDR3nt: TGCGCCAGCAGCTTCGAACCACAGGAGACGACCTACGAGCAGTACTTC

abundance: .
d_gene: TRBD1
j_gene: TRBJ1-1
v_gene: TRBV27
CDR3aa: CASSRGQRNTEAFF
CDR3nt: TGTGCCAGCAGCCGGGGACAGCGGAACACTGAAGCTTTCTTT

abundance: .
d_gene: .
j_gene: TRBJ2-3
v_gene: TRBV19
CDR3aa: CASTPTGDTQYF
CDR3nt: TGTGCCAGTACCCCAACAGGGGATACGCAGTATTTT

abundance: .
d_gene: .
j_gene: TRBJ1-3
v_gene: TRBV6-1
CDR3aa: CASSERGRQHSSGNTIYF
CDR3nt: TGTGCCAGCAGTGAAAGAGGGCGGCAGCACAGTTCTGGAAACACCATATATTTT

abundance: .
d_gene: TRBD2
j_gene: TRBJ2-3
v_gene: TRBV10-2
CDR3aa: CASTPTSGRDISTDTQYF
CDR3nt: TGCGCCAGCACCCCTACTAGCGGGAGGGATATAAGCACAGATACGCAGTATTTT

abundance: .
d_gene: .
j_gene: TRBJ1-2
v_gene: TRBV19
CDR3aa: CASSIAQANYGYTF
CDR3nt: TGTGCCAGTAGTATAGCGCAGGCGAACTATGGCTACACCTTC

abundance: once
d_gene: TRBD2
j_gene: TRBJ2-1
v_gene: TRBV20-1
CDR3aa: CSARKRELGFF
CDR3nt: TGCAGTGCTAGAAAGCGGGAGTTAGGGTTCTTC

abundance: .
d_gene: TRBD1
j_gene: TRBJ1-6
v_gene: TRBV5-1
CDR3aa: CASSLETGSSPLHF
CDR3nt: TGCGCCAGCAGCTTGGAGACAGGGAGTTCACCCCTCCACTTT

abundance: .
d_gene: .
j_gene: TRBJ2-1
v_gene: TRBV6-2/TRBV6-3
CDR3aa: CASSYRVFPVNEQFF
CDR3nt: TGTGCCAGCAGTTACCGGGTCTTCCCGGTAAATGAGCAGTTCTTC

abundance: .
d_gene: TRBD2
j_gene: TRBJ2-1
v_gene: TRBV6-6
CDR3aa: CASSKTSGFSNEQFF
CDR3nt: TGTGCCAGCAGTAAAACTAGCGGTTTCTCCAATGAGCAGTTCTTC

abundance: .
d_gene: .
j_gene: TRBJ1-5
v_gene: TRBV25-1
CDR3aa: CASTQVDRDNQPQHF
CDR3nt: TGTGCCAGCACTCAAGTAGACAGAGACAATCAGCCCCAGCATTTT

abundance: .
d_gene: .
j_gene: TRBJ2-5
v_gene: TRBV5-1
CDR3aa: CASSLVQGLKETQYF
CDR3nt: TGCGCCAGCAGCTTGGTCCAGGGCCTTAAGGAGACCCAGTACTTC

abundance: .
d_gene: .
j_gene: TRBJ2-3
v_gene: TRBV6-5
CDR3aa: CAMGGRERGTDTQYF
CDR3nt: TGTGCCATGGGGGGGCGGGAGCGGGGCACAGATACGCAGTATTTT

abundance: once
d_gene: .
j_gene: TRBJ1-2
v_gene: TRBV2
CDR3aa: CASSIGANYGYTF
CDR3nt: TGTGCCAGCAGCATCGGGGCTAACTATGGCTACACCTTC

abundance: .
d_gene: TRBD2
j_gene: TRBJ2-4
v_gene: TRBV7-9
CDR3aa: CASSLAEPLAGGKNIQYF
CDR3nt: TGTGCCAGCAGCTTAGCAGAGCCTCTAGCGGGAGGGAAAAACATTCAGTACTTC

abundance: .
d_gene: .
j_gene: TRBJ2-3
v_gene: TRBV24-1
CDR3aa: CATSDASLVHTQYF
CDR3nt: TGTGCCACCAGTGATGCCTCTCTAGTGCATACGCAGTATTTT

abundance: .
d_gene: .
j_gene: TRBJ2-1
v_gene: TRBV24-1
CDR3aa: CATSDATGRSYEQFF
CDR3nt: TGTGCCACCAGTGACGCGACAGGAAGGAGCTATGAGCAGTTCTTC

abundance: .
d_gene: TRBD2
j_gene: TRBJ2-2
v_gene: TRBV5-1
CDR3aa: CASSYPGAGGPGTGELFF
CDR3nt: TGCGCCAGCAGCTATCCGGGAGCGGGAGGGCCCGGCACCGGGGAGCTGTTTTTT

abundance: .
d_gene: .
j_gene: TRBJ1-3
v_gene: TRBV11-2
CDR3aa: CASSLEASGNTIYF
CDR3nt: TGTGCCAGCAGCTTAGAAGCGTCTGGAAACACCATATATTTT

abundance: .
d_gene: TRBD1
j_gene: TRBJ2-7
v_gene: TRBV19
CDR3aa: CASSRLRDRASYEQYF
CDR3nt: TGTGCCAGTAGCAGACTCCGGGACAGGGCCTCCTACGAGCAGTACTTC

abundance: .
d_gene: .
j_gene: TRBJ1-2
v_gene: TRBV19
CDR3aa: CASSTVYGGQDYGYTF
CDR3nt: TGTGCCAGTAGTACCGTTTACGGGGGGCAGGACTATGGCTACACCTTC

abundance: .
d_gene: TRBD2
j_gene: TRBJ2-3
v_gene: TRBV2
CDR3aa: CASRNSGSRTDTQYF
CDR3nt: TGTGCCAGCAGGAATAGCGGGAGTCGCACAGATACGCAGTATTTT

abundance: .
d_gene: .
j_gene: TRBJ2-2
v_gene: TRBV4-1
CDR3aa: CASSQDTNRPGELFF
CDR3nt: TGCGCCAGCAGCCAAGATACGAACAGGCCCGGGGAGCTGTTTTTT

abundance: .
d_gene: TRBD1
j_gene: TRBJ2-1
v_gene: TRBV7-2
CDR3aa: CASSLQGPTTYNEQFF
CDR3nt: TGTGCCAGCAGTTTACAGGGGCCAACTACCTACAATGAGCAGTTCTTC

abundance: .
d_gene: .
j_gene: TRBJ2-1
v_gene: TRBV7-6
CDR3aa: CASSQDPGNSYNEQFF
CDR3nt: TGTGCCAGCAGCCAAGACCCGGGAAACTCCTACAATGAGCAGTTCTTC

abundance: .
d_gene: .
j_gene: TRBJ2-1
v_gene: TRBV4-2
CDR3aa: CASSQATSPGYNEQFF
CDR3nt: TGTGCCAGCAGCCAAGCAACTAGTCCGGGTTACAATGAGCAGTTCTTC

abundance: .
d_gene: TRBD2
j_gene: TRBJ2-1
v_gene: TRBV9
CDR3aa: CASSVDSGRGAYNEQFF
CDR3nt: TGTGCCAGCAGCGTAGATAGCGGGAGGGGGGCCTACAATGAGCAGTTCTTC

abundance: .
d_gene: .
j_gene: TRBJ1-1
v_gene: TRBV27
CDR3aa: CASRRQLWNTEAFF
CDR3nt: TGTGCCAGCAGGAGGCAGTTATGGAACACTGAAGCTTTCTTT

abundance: .
d_gene: TRBD1
j_gene: TRBJ1-1
v_gene: TRBV28
CDR3aa: CASSGQGRPTEAFF
CDR3nt: TGTGCCAGCAGCGGACAGGGGAGACCTACTGAAGCTTTCTTT

abundance: .
d_gene: .
j_gene: TRBJ1-1
v_gene: TRBV28
CDR3aa: CASNRIRTEAFF
CDR3nt: TGTGCCAGCAACAGGATTCGAACTGAAGCTTTCTTT